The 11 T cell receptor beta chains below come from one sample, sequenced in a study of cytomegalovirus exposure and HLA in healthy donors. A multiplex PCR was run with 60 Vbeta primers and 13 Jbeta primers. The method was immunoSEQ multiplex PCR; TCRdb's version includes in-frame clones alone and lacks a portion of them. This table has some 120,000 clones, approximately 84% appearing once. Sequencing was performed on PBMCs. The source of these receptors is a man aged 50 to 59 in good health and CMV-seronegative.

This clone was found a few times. CDR3 loop: CASRGPGAYEQYF. In DNA form, the CDR3 reads TGTGCCAGCAGGGGACCAGGGGCCTACGAGCAGTACTTC. This rearrangement joins TRBV6-1 to TRBJ2-7; possibly TRBD1 for D (6 bases). The V gene lost 6 bases and the J gene lost 2 bases, with 11 bases spanning the gap. Germline V CDR1 and CDR2: MNHNS, SASEGT. This CDR3 spans 13 amino acids.

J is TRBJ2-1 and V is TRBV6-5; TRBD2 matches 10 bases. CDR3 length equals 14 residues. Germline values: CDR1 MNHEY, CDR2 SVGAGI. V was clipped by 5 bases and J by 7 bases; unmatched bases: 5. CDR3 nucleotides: TGTGCCAGCAGTGGGCTAGCGGGAGTAAATGAGCAGTTCTTC. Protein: CASSGLAGVNEQFF.

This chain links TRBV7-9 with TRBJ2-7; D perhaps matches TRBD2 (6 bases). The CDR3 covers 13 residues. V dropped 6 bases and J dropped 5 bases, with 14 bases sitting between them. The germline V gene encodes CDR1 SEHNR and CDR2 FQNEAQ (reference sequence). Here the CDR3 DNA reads TGTGCCAGCAGGTGGGGCGGGGAAGACGAGCAGTACTTC. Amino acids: CASRWGGEDEQYF.

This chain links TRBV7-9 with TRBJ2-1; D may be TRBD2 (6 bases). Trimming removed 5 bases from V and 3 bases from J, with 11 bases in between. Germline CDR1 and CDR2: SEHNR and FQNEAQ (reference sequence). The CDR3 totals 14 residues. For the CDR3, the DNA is TGTGCCAGCAGCCCCGCGGGGAACTACAATGAGCAGTTCTTC. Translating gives CASSPAGNYNEQFF.

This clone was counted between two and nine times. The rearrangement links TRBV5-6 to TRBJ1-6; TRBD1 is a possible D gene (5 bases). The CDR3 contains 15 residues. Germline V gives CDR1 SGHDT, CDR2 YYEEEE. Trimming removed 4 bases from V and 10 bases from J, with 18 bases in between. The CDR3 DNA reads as TGTGCCAGCAGCCGGGAGCTGGCAGGGCGATCACCCCTCCACTTT. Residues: CASSRELAGRSPLHF.

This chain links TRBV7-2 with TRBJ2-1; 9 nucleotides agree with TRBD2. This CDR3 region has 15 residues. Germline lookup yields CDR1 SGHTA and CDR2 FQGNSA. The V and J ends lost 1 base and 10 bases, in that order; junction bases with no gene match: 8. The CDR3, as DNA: TGTGCCAGCAGCTTAGTTGGCGGGAGGGGGATCGAGCAGTTCTTC. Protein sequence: CASSLVGGRGIEQFF.

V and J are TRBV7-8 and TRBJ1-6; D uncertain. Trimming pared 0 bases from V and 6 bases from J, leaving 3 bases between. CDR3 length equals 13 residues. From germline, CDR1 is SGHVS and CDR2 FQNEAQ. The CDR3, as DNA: TGTGCCAGCAGCTTAGCCGGTAATTCACCCCTCCACTTT. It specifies CASSLAGNSPLHF.

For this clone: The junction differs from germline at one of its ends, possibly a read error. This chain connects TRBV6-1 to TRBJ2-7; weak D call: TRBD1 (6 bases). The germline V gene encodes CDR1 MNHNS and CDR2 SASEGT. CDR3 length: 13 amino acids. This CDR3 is CASSWDKSYEQHF. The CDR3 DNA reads TGTGCCAGCAGTTGGGACAAGTCCTACGAGCAGCACTTC.

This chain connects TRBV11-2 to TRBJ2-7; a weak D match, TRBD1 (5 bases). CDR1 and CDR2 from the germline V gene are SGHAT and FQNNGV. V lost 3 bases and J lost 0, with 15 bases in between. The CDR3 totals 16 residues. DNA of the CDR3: TGTGCCAGCAGCTTTCGCCAGGGTGCCAGCTCCTACGAGCAGTACTTC. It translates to CASSFRQGASSYEQYF.

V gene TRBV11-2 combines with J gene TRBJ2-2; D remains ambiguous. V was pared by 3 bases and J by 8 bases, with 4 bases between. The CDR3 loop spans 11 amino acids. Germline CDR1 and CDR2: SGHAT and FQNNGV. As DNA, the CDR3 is TGTGCCAGCAGCTTTCCTGGGGAGCTGTTTTTT. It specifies CASSFPGELFF.

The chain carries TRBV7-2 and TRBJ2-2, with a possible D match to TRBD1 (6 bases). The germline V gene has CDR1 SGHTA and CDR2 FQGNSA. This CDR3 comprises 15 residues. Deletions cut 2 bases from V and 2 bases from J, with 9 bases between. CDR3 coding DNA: TGTGCCAGCAGCTTACAGGGGCCCAACACCGGGGAGCTGTTTTTT. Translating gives CASSLQGPNTGELFF.